This T cell receptor beta chain appears in the sequencing data of a study of Ad26.COV2.S vaccination and SARS-CoV-2 variants. Looking at the study overall: COV1001, an Ad26.COV2.S trial, supplied this vaccine-arm donor. Study-level points and caveats: The analyses of TCR breadth and depth may have understated the size of total T cell responses.

The treatment is: around 19 received Ad26.COV2.S at low or high dose, single or two shots; 5 received placebo; per-sample allocation not given. Collection of the samples took place on day 63 after the first injection of vaccine or placebo. With regard to this clone: Its cognate antigen is unknown.

Germline-derived CDR1 and CDR2 are MDHEN and SYDVKM. Trimming pared 6 bases from V and 2 bases from J, leaving 11 bases between. The CDR3 loop spans 14 amino acids. Clones were read by immunoSEQ multiplex PCR, and TCRdb kept only the in-frame ones, dropping some. The data contain around 300,000 clones, roughly 91% of them seen just once; the ten biggest clones take up roughly 5%. This receptor was taken from a person aged 18-60 years who received the Ad26.COV2.S COVID-19 vaccine or a placebo. The specimen was peripheral blood, collected in a trial of Ad26.COV2.S vaccine versus placebo. The chain recombines TRBV28 with TRBJ1-3, with D tentatively TRBD1 (5 bases). The DNA for the CDR3 is TGTGCCAGCAGCCCGGGAGGGGCTGGAAACACCATATATTTT. It is translated as CASSPGGAGNTIYF.